Each of the 10 T cell receptor beta chains below was sequenced from the same sample in a study of early T cells in non-severe SARS-CoV-2 infection. TCRdb reprocessed the 5' RACE reads with MiXCR, giving one entry per CDR3 protein. The table lists 56,000 or so distinct CDR3 sequences, roughly 15% of them singletons. The sample in question was whole blood, obtained at baseline. The receptors were sampled from an adult who was a healthcare worker with PCR-confirmed SARS-CoV-2 infection or an uninfected control (not recorded which).

The chain employs TRBV30 and TRBJ1-1; D gene uncertain. Germline lookup yields CDR1 GTSNPN and CDR2 SVGIG (reference sequence). The CDR3 is made up of 12 amino acids. The V end lost 5 bases, the J end lost 11 bases, and 18 bases lay between the germline ends. The CDR3 region is CAWSEETFYAFF. As DNA, the CDR3 is TGTGCCTGGTCCGAGGAGACTTTTTATGCTTTCTTT.

This clonotype occurred a few times. This chain uses TRBV5-1 with TRBJ2-2, with D unclear. V was shortened by 3 bases and J by 0 bases, with 6 bases between the two germline ends. Germline V gives CDR1 SGHRS, CDR2 YFSETQ. The CDR3 loop spans 14 amino acids. The CDR3 nucleotides are TGCGCCAGCAGCTCGGACCCGAACACCGGGGAGCTGTTTTTT. Amino acids: CASSSDPNTGELFF.

This clonotype showed up many times. The rearrangement links TRBV10-3 to TRBJ1-3, with 7 bases that match TRBD1. Trimming at V came to 4 bases and at J to 0 bases, leaving 6 bases not matched to a gene. This CDR3 spans 16 amino acids. Germline V lookup: CDR1 ENHRY, CDR2 SYGVKD. DNA of the CDR3: TGTGCCATCAGTGGGGTGACAGGGCTCTCTGGAAACACCATATATTTT. This encodes CAISGVTGLSGNTIYF.

This clonotype was recorded many times. The rearrangement joins TRBV6-6 to TRBJ1-2; D may be TRBD1 (6 bases). Germline-derived CDR1 and CDR2 are MNHNY and SVGAGI (reference sequence). The CDR3 has 14 amino acids. V was shortened by 5 bases and J by 4 bases, with 14 bases between the two germline ends. The CDR3 spells CASSDGQGTYGYTF. The DNA of the CDR3 is TGTGCCAGCAGTGACGGGCAGGGGACCTATGGCTACACCTTC.

This clonotype has at least ten counts. The V and J genes are TRBV6-5 and TRBJ1-5, with TRBD1 identical over 7 bases. The CDR3 contains 15 residues. From germline, CDR1 is MNHEY and CDR2 SVGAGI. V shed 5 bases, J shed 1 base, and the junction held 5 bases outside the gene matches. The CDR3 DNA sequence: TGTGCCAGCAGTGCCGGGACAGACAGCAATCAGCCCCAGCATTTT. As protein: CASSAGTDSNQPQHF.

This clonotype was counted between two and nine times. The chain is built from TRBV23-1 and TRBJ2-1; perhaps TRBD1 as D (6 bases). TRBV23-1 counts as an open reading frame of uncertain function. CDR3 length: 16 residues. Between the trimmed V and J ends, which lost 4 bases and 7 bases, there was a span of 20 bases. CDR3 DNA: TGCGCCAGCAGTCCGGACAGTCCGTATAGGGGGAATGAGCAGTTCTTC. Protein sequence: CASSPDSPYRGNEQFF.

This clonotype was observed a few times. The rearrangement uses TRBV6-1 and TRBJ1-1; D remains unclear. The ends were cut back, 6 bases at V and 1 base at J, with 6 bases in the middle. From germline, CDR1 is MNHNS and CDR2 SASEGT. The CDR3 is 12 amino acids. CDR3 region: CASRDGNTEAFF. The CDR3 DNA reads TGTGCCAGCAGGGACGGGAACACTGAAGCTTTCTTT.

This clonotype came up a few times. The chain employs TRBV5-1 and TRBJ2-7; D gene uncertain. V gave up 3 bases and J gave up 5 bases, with 9 bases separating them. The CDR3 length is 12 residues. Germline CDR1 reads SGHRS; CDR2 reads YFSETQ. Here the CDR3 DNA reads TGCGCCAGCAGCTATGTGGCTAACGAGCAGTACTTC. As protein: CASSYVANEQYF.

In the case of this clonotype: At one end the junction does not follow the germline gene, possibly because of a read error. This chain joins TRBV7-3 and TRBJ2-2; the match to TRBD1 covers 7 bases. Germline values: CDR1 SGHTA, CDR2 FQGTGA. This CDR3 is 14 amino acids long. This CDR3 reads CASRGTANTGELFF. CDR3 sequence (DNA): TGTGCTAGCAGGGGGACAGCAAACACCGGGGAGCTGTTTTTT.

This clonotype was picked up many times. The chain combines TRBV2 with TRBJ2-2; the match to TRBD1 covers 11 bases. After removal of 7 bases from V and 7 bases from J, the junction contained 8 bases not matched to a gene. The CDR3 extends over 15 amino acids. Germline assignment: CDR1 SNHLY and CDR2 FYNNEI. CDR3 nucleotides: TGTGCCAGCATAAGGGACAGGGGGATAATCGGGGAGCTGTTTTTT. Translated: CASIRDRGIIGELFF.